This TCR beta chain came from a study of tumor-infiltrating lymphocytes in primary liver carcinoma. Researchers drew blood RNA from unsorted whole blood and extracted germline DNA as well. The template, roughly 0.45 ug total RNA, yielded TCR beta cDNA made with a constant-region primer. The TCR beta library was amplified through three nested multiplex PCR rounds in a modified ARM-PCR procedure. PCR rounds one and two used TRBV1-TRBV30 forward primers with a C-beta reverse primer for 10 cycles each. TCRdb itself ran the multiplex PCR reads through MiXCR, one entry per CDR3 protein. The sample shows 300,000 to 400,000 distinct CDR3 sequences, less than 65% of them seen only once. The CDR3 has 15 amino acids. V was shortened by 7 bases and J by 4 bases, with 22 bases between the two germline ends. Looked up from germline, CDR1 is GTSNPN and CDR2 is SVGIG (reference sequence).

The chain combines TRBV30 with TRBJ1-1; no firm D call. Input material: peripheral blood. This TCR came from a man aged 35 to 55 with primary liver carcinoma and hepatitis B virus infection. The CDR3 here is CALRLTMGWFTEAFF. The CDR3 nucleotides are TGTGCCTTGAGACTCACGATGGGATGGTTCACTGAAGCTTTCTTT.